A selection of T cell receptor beta chains follows, all from one sample in a study of blood T cells in healthy people across ages. TCRdb reprocessed the 5' RACE reads with MiXCR, giving one entry per CDR3 protein. The sample records about 780,000 distinct CDR3 sequences, 35% to 60% being singletons. Specimen: blood. These receptors were collected from a man older than 75 in good health. Both conserved end residues are part of each CDR3. A D gene is named only where the DNA matches it firmly. The listing skips clone size in some rows; elsewhere it reads once, few, many or a size class.

j_gene | v_gene | abundance | d_gene | len | CDR3aa | CDR3nt
TRBJ2-5 | TRBV12-3/TRBV12-4 | many | . | 12 | CASSLRRKTQYF | TGTGCCAGCAGTTTACGTAGGAAGACCCAGTACTTC
TRBJ1-1 | TRBV5-1 | . | TRBD1 | 15 | CASSLQGRGDTEPFF | TGCGCCAGCAGCTTACAGGGGCGCGGGGACACTGAACCTTTCTTT
TRBJ2-7 | TRBV13 | . | . | 15 | CVSSLGSPRGYEQYF | TGTGTCAGCAGCTTAGGTTCCCCTCGGGGGTACGAGCAGTACTTC
TRBJ2-3 | TRBV5-1 | many | . | 15 | CASSLQAPRTDTQYF | TGCGCCAGCAGCTTGCAGGCGCCGCGCACAGATACGCAGTATTTT
TRBJ1-1 | TRBV25-1 | . | . | 12 | CASRNGGNEAFF | TGTGCCAGCAGAAATGGGGGGAATGAAGCTTTCTTT
TRBJ2-7 | TRBV11-2 | . | . | 16 | CASSLDRSAGTYEQYF | TGTGCCAGCAGCTTAGATCGGAGCGCGGGAACCTACGAGCAGTACTTC
TRBJ2-3 | TRBV12-3/TRBV12-4 | . | TRBD1 | 16 | CASSPRQGPSTDTQYF | TGTGCCAGCAGCCCCCGACAGGGGCCTTCCACAGATACGCAGTATTTT
TRBJ2-7 | TRBV6-5 | . | . | 15 | CASSYDETRKYEQYF | TGTGCCAGCAGTTATGATGAGACTAGGAAATACGAGCAGTACTTC
TRBJ2-3 | TRBV28 | few | . | 13 | CASRPRTTDTQYF | TGTGCCAGCAGACCCCGTACCACAGATACGCAGTATTTT
TRBJ2-3 | TRBV5-1 | . | . | 14 | CASSLLGEKDTQYF | TGCGCCAGCAGCTTGTTGGGGGAGAAAGATACGCAGTATTTT
TRBJ2-7 | TRBV7-2 | . | TRBD2 | 16 | CASSHNQREPAYEQYF | TGTGCCAGCAGCCACAATCAGCGGGAGCCAGCCTACGAGCAGTACTTC
TRBJ2-2 | TRBV7-2 | . | TRBD2 | 18 | CASSLAPAGGANTGEQFF | TGTGCCAGCAGCTTAGCGCCAGCGGGAGGCGCGAACACCGGGGAGCAGTTTTTT
TRBJ2-1 | TRBV30 | . | TRBD1 | 14 | CAWRYGTGISEQFF | TGTGCCTGGAGATACGGGACAGGGATAAGTGAGCAGTTCTTC
TRBJ1-2 | TRBV27 | . | . | 13 | CASSSPDSYGYTF | TGTGCCAGCAGTTCCCCCGACAGCTATGGCTACACCTTC